The table lists the clone carrying this T cell receptor (beta chain) with a few counts. Antigen specificity is unknown. The CDR3 is 13 amino acids. The V end lost 0 bases, the J end lost 7 bases, and 10 bases lay between the germline ends. CDR1 is DFQATT and CDR2 is SNEGSKA in the germline V gene (reference sequence). TCRdb itself ran the reads through MiXCR, one entry per CDR3 protein. The table includes 200,000 to 250,000 distinct CDR3 sequences, about 12% detected once. These data are taken from a study of T cell repertoires in cytomegalovirus infection. Study findings and constraints: The ex vivo response was dominated by HLA-C-restricted CMV-specific TCR beta clonotypes.

Sequenced input: PBMCs. The source is a human donor in good health (CMV status not recorded). Some clones in this sample may be carry-over from other donors' samples. The V and J genes are TRBV20-1 and TRBJ2-4; D perhaps matches TRBD2 (6 bases). CDR3 residues: CSARDAGRNIQYF. The CDR3 bases are TGCAGTGCTAGAGATGCAGGGAGGAACATTCAGTACTTC.